This is a list of T cell receptor beta chains from one sample in a study of vaccination effects on CD4 cells after COVID-19. The assay was immunoSEQ multiplex PCR, and TCRdb's table has in-frame clones only and misses some. The data hold roughly 56,000 clones, with 65% to 80% observed a single time. Their target antigens are unknown. Specimen: CD4+ T cells from PBMCs cultured without peptide, collected before COVID-19 vaccination. The receptor source for this set is a human donor who received a COVID-19 vaccine. CDR3s include the opening cysteine and the closing phenylalanine or tryptophan. A D gene is named only where the DNA matches it firmly. Clone sizes are given selectively: once, few, many, or a class where the clone is expanded.

TRBD2,NA,TRBV9,TRBJ2-1,CASSVGTSGGYNEQFF,TGTGCCAGCAGCGTAGGGACTAGCGGGGGTTACAATGAGCAGTTCTTC
NA,once,TRBV5-1,TRBJ1-1,CASSLGSVNTEAFF,TGCGCCAGCAGCTTGGGAAGCGTGAACACTGAAGCTTTCTTT
NA,few,TRBV29-1,TRBJ1-5,CSVGGSGGQPQHF,TGCAGCGTTGGCGGCTCCGGGGGTCAGCCCCAGCATTTT
TRBD2,NA,TRBV7-2,TRBJ2-2,CASSLRTGLAGRTGELFF,TGTGCCAGCAGCTTACGAACAGGACTAGCGGGGCGCACCGGGGAGCTGTTTTTT
NA,NA,TRBV5-6,TRBJ2-1,CASSPGPRTDLRSMDEQFF,TGTGCCAGCAGCCCCGGCCCCAGGACCGATCTCCGTAGTATGGATGAGCAGTTCTTC
TRBD1,NA,TRBV6-5,TRBJ1-1,CASSYWTGGNTEAFF,TGTGCCAGCAGTTACTGGACAGGGGGGAACACTGAAGCTTTCTTT
TRBD1,NA,TRBV29-1,TRBJ2-1,CSVEPGQGVYNEQFF,TGCAGCGTCGAACCGGGACAGGGGGTTTACAATGAGCAGTTCTTC
NA,NA,TRBV9,TRBJ1-3,CASSVGLSGNTIYF,TGTGCCAGCAGCGTAGGGCTCTCTGGAAACACCATATATTTT
NA,NA,TRBV9,TRBJ2-5,CASSVSGGRETQYF,TGTGCCAGCAGCGTCTCCGGGGGGCGAGAGACCCAGTACTTC
NA,NA,TRBV6-2/TRBV6-3,TRBJ2-3,CASSRGSAPGTDTQYF,TGTGCCAGCAGCCGAGGAAGCGCACCGGGCACAGATACGCAGTATTTT
NA,NA,TRBV18,TRBJ1-5,CASSPPGRSGQPQHF,TGTGCCAGCTCACCTCCGGGACGGAGTGGTCAGCCCCAGCATTTT
TRBD1,NA,TRBV24-1,TRBJ2-5,CATSAQDRGSDRYQETQYF,TGTGCCACCAGTGCCCAGGACAGGGGCTCTGACCGGTACCAAGAGACCCAGTACTTC
NA,NA,TRBV7-9,TRBJ1-4,CASSLETGEKLFF,TGTGCCAGCAGCTTAGAGACGGGTGAAAAACTGTTTTTT
TRBD2,once,TRBV5-1,TRBJ2-1,CASSKRLAGDLSNEQFF,TGCGCCAGCAGCAAAAGACTAGCGGGGGATCTGAGCAATGAGCAGTTCTTC
NA,NA,TRBV24-1,TRBJ1-1,CATSDLGGLMNTEAFF,TGTGCCACCAGTGATTTGGGGGGTTTAATGAACACTGAAGCTTTCTTT
TRBD2,NA,TRBV10-2,TRBJ2-3,CASSGGLAGGPVLTDTQYF,TGCGCCAGCAGTGGGGGACTAGCGGGGGGGCCGGTTTTGACAGATACGCAGTATTTT
NA,NA,TRBV10-3,TRBJ1-5,CAISGGGNQPQHF,TGTGCCATCAGTGGTGGCGGGAATCAGCCCCAGCATTTT
NA,NA,TRBV6-2/TRBV6-3,TRBJ1-5,CASSPVPGVNQPQHF,TGTGCCAGCAGTCCGGTCCCGGGGGTAAATCAGCCCCAGCATTTT
NA,NA,TRBV7-2,TRBJ1-2,CASNPGPAAGNYGYTF,TGTGCCAGCAACCCCGGCCCGGCAGCAGGAAACTATGGCTACACCTTC
NA,few,TRBV18,TRBJ1-6,CASSPGIGGYNSPLHF,TGTGCCAGCTCACCCGGGATCGGGGGATATAATTCACCCCTCCACTTT
TRBD1,NA,TRBV29-1,TRBJ1-1,CSGAQGGTEAFF,TGCAGCGGGGCCCAGGGGGGAACTGAAGCTTTCTTT
TRBD2,NA,TRBV15,TRBJ2-3,CATSASGGTDTQYF,TGTGCCACCAGCGCTAGCGGGGGCACAGATACGCAGTATTTT
NA,NA,TRBV27,TRBJ1-1,CASSLLGQNTEAFF,TGTGCCAGCAGTCTCCTCGGACAGAACACTGAAGCTTTCTTT
TRBD1,NA,TRBV6-5,TRBJ1-5,CASSKGQLSNQPQHF,TGTGCCAGCAGTAAGGGACAGTTGAGCAATCAGCCCCAGCATTTT